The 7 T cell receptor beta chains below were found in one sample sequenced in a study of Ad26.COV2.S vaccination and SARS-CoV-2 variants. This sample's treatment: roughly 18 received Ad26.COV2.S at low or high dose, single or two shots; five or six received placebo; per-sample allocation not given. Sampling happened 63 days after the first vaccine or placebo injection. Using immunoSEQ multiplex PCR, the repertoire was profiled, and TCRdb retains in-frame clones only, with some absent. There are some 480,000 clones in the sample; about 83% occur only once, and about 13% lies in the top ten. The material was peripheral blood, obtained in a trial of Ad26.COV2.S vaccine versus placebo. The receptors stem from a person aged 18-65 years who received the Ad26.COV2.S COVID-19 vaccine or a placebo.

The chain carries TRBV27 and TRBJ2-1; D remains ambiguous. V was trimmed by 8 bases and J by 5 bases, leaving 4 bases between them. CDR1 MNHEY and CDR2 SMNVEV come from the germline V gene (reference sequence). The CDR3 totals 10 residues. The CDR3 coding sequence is TGTGCCAGCGGAAACAATGAGCAGTTCTTC. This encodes CASGNNEQFF.

The CDR3: CASSILDGPNEKLFF. The CDR3 bases are TGTGCCAGTAGTATACTGGACGGACCTAATGAAAAACTGTTTTTT. This chain joins TRBV19 and TRBJ1-4; D is ambiguous. The CDR3 totals 15 residues. Germline V lookup: CDR1 LNHDA, CDR2 SQIVND (reference sequence). Deletions cut 2 bases from V and 3 bases from J, with 10 bases between.

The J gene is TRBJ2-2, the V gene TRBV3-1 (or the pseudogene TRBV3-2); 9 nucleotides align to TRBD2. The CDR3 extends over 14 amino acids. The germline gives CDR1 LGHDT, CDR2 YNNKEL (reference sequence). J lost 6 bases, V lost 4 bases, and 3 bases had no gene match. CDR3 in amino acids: CASSLGTSSGELFF. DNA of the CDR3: TGTGCCAGCAGCCTCGGGACTAGCTCCGGGGAGCTGTTTTTT.

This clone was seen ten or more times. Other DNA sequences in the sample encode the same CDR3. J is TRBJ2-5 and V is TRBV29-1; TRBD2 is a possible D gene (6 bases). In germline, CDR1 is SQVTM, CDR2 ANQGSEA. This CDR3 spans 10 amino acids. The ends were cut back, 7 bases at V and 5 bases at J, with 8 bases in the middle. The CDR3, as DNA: TGCAGCGCTGGGGGGGAGACCCAGTACTTC. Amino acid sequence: CSAGGETQYF.

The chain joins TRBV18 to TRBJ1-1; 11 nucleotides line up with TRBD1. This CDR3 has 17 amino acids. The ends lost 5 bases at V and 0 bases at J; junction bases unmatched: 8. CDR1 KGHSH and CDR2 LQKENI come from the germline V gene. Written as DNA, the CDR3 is TGTGCCAGCTCATCTACCGGGACAGGGGGGATGAACACTGAAGCTTTCTTT. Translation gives CASSSTGTGGMNTEAFF.

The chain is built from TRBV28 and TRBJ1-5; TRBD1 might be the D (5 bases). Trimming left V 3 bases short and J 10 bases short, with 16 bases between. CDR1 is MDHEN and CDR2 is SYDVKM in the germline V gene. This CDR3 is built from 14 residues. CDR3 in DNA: TGTGCCAGCAGTTTGGGGCAGAGCAATTTCCCCCAGCATTTT. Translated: CASSLGQSNFPQHF.

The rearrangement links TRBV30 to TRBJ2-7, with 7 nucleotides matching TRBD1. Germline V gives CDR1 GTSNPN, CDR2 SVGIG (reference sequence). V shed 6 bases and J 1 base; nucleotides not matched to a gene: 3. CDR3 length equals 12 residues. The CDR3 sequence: CACKQGSYEQYF. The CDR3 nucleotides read TGTGCCTGCAAACAGGGGTCCTACGAGCAGTACTTC. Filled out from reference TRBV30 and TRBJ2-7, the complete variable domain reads SQTIHQWPATLVQPVGSPLSLECTVEGTSNPNLYWYRQAAGRGLQLLFYSVGIGQISSEVPQNLSASRPQDRQFILSSKKLLLSDSGFYLCACKQGSYEQYFGPGTRLTVT.